This entry lists 15 T cell receptor beta chains sequenced from one sample in a study of blood T cell repertoires in COVID-19. The method was immunoSEQ multiplex PCR; TCRdb's version includes in-frame clones alone and lacks a portion of them. Among about 150,000 clones listed, just under 85% were seen once. The source material was peripheral blood. All receptors come from a woman older than 75 with COVID-19, enrolled during active disease.

This clone turned up a few times. The chain uses TRBV28 and TRBJ2-3, with TRBD1 matching over 9 bases. Per the germline V gene, CDR1 is MDHEN and CDR2 is SYDVKM. The CDR3 loop spans 17 amino acids. Unmatched junction bases numbered 9, after V lost 5 bases and J lost 0 bases. The CDR3: CASSLHRDRVSTDTQYF. The CDR3 nucleotides are TGTGCCAGCAGTCTCCACAGGGACAGGGTTAGCACAGATACGCAGTATTTT.

This clone was seen only once. V and J are TRBV15 and TRBJ2-7; no definite D call. The CDR3 is 16 residues long. The germline CDR1 and CDR2 sequences are LNHNV and YYDKDF (reference sequence). The V end was cut by 3 bases, the J end by 6 bases, with 21 bases between. The CDR3 nucleotides read TGTGCCACCAGCAGCCAATCATTGAGGATCAGTGTCGAGCAGTACTTC. This sequence encodes CATSSQSLRISVEQYF. The variable domain in full, with the rest retrieved from reference TRBV15 and TRBJ2-7, is DAMVIQNPRYQVTQFGKPVTLSCSQTLNHNVMYWYQQKSSQAPKLLFHYYDKDFNNEADTPDNFQSRRPNTSFCFLDIRSPGLGDTAMYLCATSSQSLRISVEQYFGPGTRLTVT.

This chain connects TRBV5-1 to TRBJ1-4; possibly TRBD1 for D (5 bases). This CDR3 has 14 residues. Trimming shortened V by 4 bases and J by 6 bases, and 13 bases separated the two germline ends. Germline V lookup: CDR1 SGHRS, CDR2 YFSETQ. DNA for the CDR3: TGCGCCAGCAGCCCTGGGACTGGTGATGAAAAACTGTTTTTT. The encoded protein is CASSPGTGDEKLFF. The full variable domain, completed using reference TRBV5-1 and TRBJ1-4, is KAGVTQTPRYLIKTRGQQVTLSCSPISGHRSVSWYQQTPGQGLQFLFEYFSETQRNKGNFPGRFSGRQFSNSRSEMNVSTLELGDSALYLCASSPGTGDEKLFFGSGTQLSVL.

This chain links TRBV19 with TRBJ1-2; TRBD1 matches 7 bases. The junction had 10 bases not matched to a gene; V was cut back by 9 bases and J by 6 bases. The CDR3 sequence is 13 residues long. In germline, CDR1 is LNHDA, CDR2 SQIVND (reference sequence). The CDR3 loop reads CASQGEWVDGYTF. In nucleotides, the CDR3 is TGTGCCAGCCAGGGGGAGTGGGTCGATGGCTACACCTTC.

The genes are TRBV5-1 and TRBJ1-4; weak D call: TRBD1 (6 bases). The CDR3 is 14 amino acids. With 2 bases removed from V and 3 bases from J, the gap between germline ends came to 8 bases. Per germline, CDR1 SGHRS and CDR2 YFSETQ. The CDR3 loop reads CASSFRTANEKLFF. The CDR3 DNA follows: TGCGCCAGCAGCTTCAGGACAGCTAATGAAAAACTGTTTTTT.

The chain recombines TRBV21-1 with TRBJ2-7; no check of the table's D call, TRBD1, against the DNA was made. TRBV21-1 is deemed a pseudogene. The CDR3 totals 15 residues. The CDR3 DNA follows: TGTGCCAGCAGCAAGCTGGGACAGGGGAAGGGCGAGCAGTACTTC. It yields the protein CASSKLGQGKGEQYF.

The chain combines TRBV18 with TRBJ2-2; 11 bases agree with TRBD2. Unmatched junction bases numbered 1, after V lost 4 bases and J lost 0 bases. From germline, CDR1 is KGHSH and CDR2 LQKENI. The CDR3 runs to 16 residues. The CDR3 coding sequence is TGTGCCAGCTCACAGACTAGCGGGACGAACACCGGGGAGCTGTTTTTT. Amino acid sequence: CASSQTSGTNTGELFF.

The chain joins TRBV4-1 to TRBJ2-3, with D maybe TRBD1 (6 bases). This CDR3 comprises 15 residues. The V gene lost 1 base and the J gene lost 10 bases, with 18 bases spanning the gap. CDR1 and CDR2 from the germline V gene are MGHRA and YSYEKL. For the CDR3, the DNA is TGCGCCAGCAGCCAAGGGGCAGGGGCACCACCGGCGCAGTATTTT. It codes for CASSQGAGAPPAQYF.

The chain is built from TRBV6-2 or TRBV6-3 and TRBJ2-1; 8 nucleotides match TRBD1. V was pared by 3 bases and J by 7 bases, with 8 bases of the junction left unmatched. CDR1 is MNHEY, CDR2 SVGEGT, per germline. The CDR3 runs to 15 residues. This CDR3 reads CASSYRTGILNEQFF. The DNA for the CDR3 is TGTGCCAGCAGTTATAGGACAGGGATTTTGAATGAGCAGTTCTTC.

This clone was picked up a small number of times. The V and J genes are TRBV14 and TRBJ2-1, with D possibly matching TRBD2 (6 bases). This CDR3 region has 15 residues. Germline V gene lookup returns CDR1 SGHDN and CDR2 FVKESK. Trimming took 1 base from V and 9 from J, leaving 16 bases between them. CDR3 sequence (DNA): TGTGCCAGCAGCCAAGCTCGGAGGGGATCGGTTGAGCAGTTCTTC. Its translation: CASSQARRGSVEQFF. Looking up the rest from reference TRBV14 and TRBJ2-1 gives the full variable domain: EAGVTQFPSHSVIEKGQTVTLRCDPISGHDNLYWYRRVMGKEIKFLLHFVKESKQDESGMPNNRFLAERTGGTYSTLKVQPAELEDSGVYFCASSQARRGSVEQFFGPGTRLTVL.

This sequence joins TRBV2 and TRBJ2-5; 8 bases fit TRBD2. The CDR3 length is 13 residues. With 7 bases clipped from V and 5 bases from J, the junction kept 6 bases outside the gene matches. Germline CDR1 reads SNHLY; CDR2 reads FYNNEI. The CDR3 is CASTYGRVETQYF. Here the CDR3 DNA reads TGTGCCAGCACTTACGGGAGGGTGGAGACCCAGTACTTC.

The gene calls are TRBV11-3 and TRBJ2-7, with a tentative D call TRBD2 (7 bases). There are 15 residues in the CDR3. Looked up from germline, CDR1 is SGHNT and CDR2 is YENEEA. Trimming shortened V by 6 bases and J by 2 bases, and 17 bases separated the two germline ends. CDR3 bases: TGTGCCAGCAGGGGGGGGGCATCCGACCCCTACGAGCAGTACTTC. Its translation is CASRGGASDPYEQYF. Supplemented by reference TRBV11-3 and TRBJ2-7, the full variable domain reads EAGVVQSPRYKIIEKKQPVAFWCNPISGHNTLYWYLQNLGQGPELLIRYENEEAVDDSQLPKDRFSAERLKGVDSTLKIQPAELGDSAVYLCASRGGASDPYEQYFGPGTRLTVT.

The J gene is TRBJ2-1, the V gene TRBV5-1; D might be TRBD2 (6 bases). Germline CDR1 and CDR2: SGHRS and YFSETQ. The CDR3 extends over 16 amino acids. Trimming took 5 bases from V and 7 from J, leaving 22 bases between them. CDR3 DNA: TGCGCCAGCAGACCCCTAGCACCGGGAGTCGGAAATGAGCAGTTCTTC. Residues: CASRPLAPGVGNEQFF. Based on the CDR3 plus reference TRBV5-1 and TRBJ2-1, the full variable domain is KAGVTQTPRYLIKTRGQQVTLSCSPISGHRSVSWYQQTPGQGLQFLFEYFSETQRNKGNFPGRFSGRQFSNSRSEMNVSTLELGDSALYLCASRPLAPGVGNEQFFGPGTRLTVL.

The chain links TRBV2 to TRBJ2-4; 8 nucleotides line up with TRBD2. CDR3 length equals 14 residues. Germline V gene sequence: CDR1 SNHLY, CDR2 FYNNEI. J lost 3 bases, V lost 3 bases, and 1 base had no gene match. CDR3 region: CASSDSGVKNIQYF. The CDR3 nucleotides are TGTGCCAGCAGTGATAGCGGGGTCAAAAACATTCAGTACTTC. Full variable domain (missing parts from reference TRBV2 and TRBJ2-4): EPEVTQTPSHQVTQMGQEVILRCVPISNHLYFYWYRQILGQKVEFLVSFYNNEISEKSEIFDDQFSVERPDGSNFTLKIRSTKLEDSAMYFCASSDSGVKNIQYFGAGTRLSVL.

This sequence joins TRBV6-2 or TRBV6-3 and TRBJ2-5; D remains ambiguous. V shed 2 bases and J shed 4 bases, with 11 bases lying between them. The CDR3 totals 14 residues. CDR1 is MNHEY and CDR2 is SVGEGT in the germline V gene. CDR3 coding DNA: TGTGCCAGCAGTTACGTGGGCCCTCTAGAGACCCAGTACTTC. Protein product: CASSYVGPLETQYF.